The TCR beta chain described here comes from a study of cytomegalovirus exposure and HLA in healthy donors. This CDR3 comprises 12 residues. Germline loops: CDR1 SGHRS, CDR2 YFSETQ. The germline V and J ends were trimmed by 5 bases and 8 bases, with 10 bases remaining between them. PCR amplification relied on 60 Vbeta primers (plus 13 Jbeta primers). Profiling relied on immunoSEQ multiplex PCR, and the TCRdb table lists in-frame clones only, not all of them. The sample holds about 160,000 clones. The chain combines TRBV5-1 with TRBJ1-4, with D possibly being TRBD1 (6 bases). The source is a woman aged 60-70 years in good health and CMV-seronegative. The sample consisted of PBMCs. The CDR3 sequence: CASRQQGEKLFF. CDR3 DNA sequence: TGCGCCAGCAGACAACAGGGAGAAAAACTGTTTTTT.